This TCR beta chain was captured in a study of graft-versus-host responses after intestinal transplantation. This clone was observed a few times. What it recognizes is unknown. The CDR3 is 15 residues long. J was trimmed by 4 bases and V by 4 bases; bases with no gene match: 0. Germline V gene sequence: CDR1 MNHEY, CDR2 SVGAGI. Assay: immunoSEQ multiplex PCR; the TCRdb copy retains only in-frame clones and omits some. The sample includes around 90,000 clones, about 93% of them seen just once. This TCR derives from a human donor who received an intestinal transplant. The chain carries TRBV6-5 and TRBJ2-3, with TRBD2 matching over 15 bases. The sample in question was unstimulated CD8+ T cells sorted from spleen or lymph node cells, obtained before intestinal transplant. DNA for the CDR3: TGTGCCAGCAGTTGGACTAGCGGGGGGGCAGATACGCAGTATTTT. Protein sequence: CASSWTSGGADTQYF.